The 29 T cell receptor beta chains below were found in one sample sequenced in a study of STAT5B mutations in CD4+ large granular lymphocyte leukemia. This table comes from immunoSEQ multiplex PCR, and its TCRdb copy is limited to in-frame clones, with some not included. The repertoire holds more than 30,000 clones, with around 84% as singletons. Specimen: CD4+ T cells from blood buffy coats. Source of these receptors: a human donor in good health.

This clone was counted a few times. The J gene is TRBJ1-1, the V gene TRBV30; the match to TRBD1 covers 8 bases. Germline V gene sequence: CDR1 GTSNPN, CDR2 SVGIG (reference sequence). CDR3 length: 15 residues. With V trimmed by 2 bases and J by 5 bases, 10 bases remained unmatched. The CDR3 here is CAWSTRQGLNTEAFF. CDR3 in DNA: TGTGCCTGGAGTACTCGACAGGGGCTTAATACTGAAGCTTTCTTT.

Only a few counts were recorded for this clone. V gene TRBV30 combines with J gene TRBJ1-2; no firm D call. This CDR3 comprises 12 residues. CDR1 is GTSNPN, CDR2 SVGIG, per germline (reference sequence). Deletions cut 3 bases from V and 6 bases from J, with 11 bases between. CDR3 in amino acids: CAWSPGLDGYTF. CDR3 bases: TGTGCCTGGAGCCCCGGTTTGGATGGCTACACCTTC.

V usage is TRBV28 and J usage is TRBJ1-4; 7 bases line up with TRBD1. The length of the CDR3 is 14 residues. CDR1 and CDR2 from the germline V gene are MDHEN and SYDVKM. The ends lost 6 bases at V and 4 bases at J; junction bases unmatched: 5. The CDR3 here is CASRLGQNNEKLFF. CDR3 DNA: TGTGCCAGCAGACTGGGACAGAATAATGAAAAACTGTTTTTT.

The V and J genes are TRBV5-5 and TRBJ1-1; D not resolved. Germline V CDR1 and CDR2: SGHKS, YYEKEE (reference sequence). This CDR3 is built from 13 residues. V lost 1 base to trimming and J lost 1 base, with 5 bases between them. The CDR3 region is CASSLRQNTEAFF. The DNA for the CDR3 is TGTGCCAGCAGCTTGCGACAGAACACTGAAGCTTTCTTT.

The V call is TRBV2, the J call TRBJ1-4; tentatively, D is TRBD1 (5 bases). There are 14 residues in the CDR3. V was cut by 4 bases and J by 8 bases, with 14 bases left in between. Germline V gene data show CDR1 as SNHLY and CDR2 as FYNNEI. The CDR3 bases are TGTGCCAGCAGTGCTGATCAGGGTTGGGAAAAACTGTTTTTT. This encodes CASSADQGWEKLFF.

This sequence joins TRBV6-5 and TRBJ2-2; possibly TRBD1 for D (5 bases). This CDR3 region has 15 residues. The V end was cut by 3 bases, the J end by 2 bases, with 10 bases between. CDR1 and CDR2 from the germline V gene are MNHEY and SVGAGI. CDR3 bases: TGTGCCAGCAGTTATAGTCAGGGAAACACCGGGGAGCTGTTTTTT. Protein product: CASSYSQGNTGELFF.

CDR3 loop: CASSRDRGLNEQFF. CDR3 coding DNA: TGTGCCAGCAGCCGGGACAGGGGCCTCAATGAGCAGTTCTTC. The chain combines TRBV7-2 with TRBJ2-1; TRBD1 matches at 10 bases. Germline V CDR1 and CDR2: SGHTA, FQGNSA. V shed 5 bases, J shed 6 bases, and the junction held 4 bases outside the gene matches. This CDR3 is 14 amino acids long. The whole variable domain, remainder taken from reference TRBV7-2 and TRBJ2-1, is GAGVSQSPSNKVTEKGKDVELRCDPISGHTALYWYRQSLGQGLEFLIYFQGNSAPDKSGLPSDRFSAERTGGSVSTLTIQRTQQEDSAVYLCASSRDRGLNEQFFGPGTRLTVL.

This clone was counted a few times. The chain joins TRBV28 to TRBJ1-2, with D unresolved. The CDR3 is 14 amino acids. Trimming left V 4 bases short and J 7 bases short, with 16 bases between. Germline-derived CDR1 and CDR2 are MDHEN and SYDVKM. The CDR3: CASSSGSGEVGYTF. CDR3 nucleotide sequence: TGTGCCAGCAGTTCGGGGAGCGGGGAGGTTGGCTACACCTTC.

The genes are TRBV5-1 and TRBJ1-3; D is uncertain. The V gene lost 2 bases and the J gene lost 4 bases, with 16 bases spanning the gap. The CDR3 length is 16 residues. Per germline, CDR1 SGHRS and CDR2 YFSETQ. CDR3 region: CASSFGEVGGGNTIYF. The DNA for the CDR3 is TGCGCCAGCAGCTTCGGGGAGGTCGGTGGCGGAAACACCATATATTTT.

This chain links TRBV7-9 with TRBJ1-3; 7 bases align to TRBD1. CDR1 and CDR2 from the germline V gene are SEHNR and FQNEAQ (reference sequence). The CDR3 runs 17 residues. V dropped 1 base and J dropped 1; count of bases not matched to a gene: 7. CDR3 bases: TGTGCCAGCAGCTTAGAGGGACAGCCTTTATCTGGAAACACCATATATTTT. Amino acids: CASSLEGQPLSGNTIYF.

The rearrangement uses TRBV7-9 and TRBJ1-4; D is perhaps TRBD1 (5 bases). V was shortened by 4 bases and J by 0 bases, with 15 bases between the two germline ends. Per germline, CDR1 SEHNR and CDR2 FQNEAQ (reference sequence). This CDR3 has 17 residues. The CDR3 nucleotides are TGTGCCAGCAGCTCTCCAGGGACGGATGCAACTAATGAAAAACTGTTTTTT. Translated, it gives CASSSPGTDATNEKLFF. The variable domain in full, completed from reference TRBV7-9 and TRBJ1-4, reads DTGVSQNPRHKITKRGQNVTFRCDPISEHNRLYWYRQTLGQGPEFLTYFQNEAQLEKSRLLSDRFSAERPKGSFSTLEIQRTEQGDSAMYLCASSSPGTDATNEKLFFGSGTQLSVL.

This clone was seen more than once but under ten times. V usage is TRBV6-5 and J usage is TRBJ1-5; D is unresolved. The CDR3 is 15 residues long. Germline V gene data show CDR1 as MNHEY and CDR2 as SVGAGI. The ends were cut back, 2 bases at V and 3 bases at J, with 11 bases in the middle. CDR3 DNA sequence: TGTGCCAGCAGTTACCAGTCAGGCCCCAATCAGCCCCAGCATTTT. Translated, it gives CASSYQSGPNQPQHF.

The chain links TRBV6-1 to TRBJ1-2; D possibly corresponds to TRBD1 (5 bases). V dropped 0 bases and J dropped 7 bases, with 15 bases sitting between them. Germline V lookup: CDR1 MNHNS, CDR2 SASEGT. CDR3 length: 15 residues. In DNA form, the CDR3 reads TGTGCCAGCAGTGAAGCGCTTCAGGGACGGGTTGGCTACACCTTC. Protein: CASSEALQGRVGYTF.

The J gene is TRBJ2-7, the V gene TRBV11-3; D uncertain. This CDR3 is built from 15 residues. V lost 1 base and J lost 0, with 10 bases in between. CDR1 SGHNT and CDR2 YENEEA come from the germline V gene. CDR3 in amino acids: CASSLGSDSSYEQYF. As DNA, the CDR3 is TGTGCCAGCAGCTTAGGCTCCGATAGCTCCTACGAGCAGTACTTC. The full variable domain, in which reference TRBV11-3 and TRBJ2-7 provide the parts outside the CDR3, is EAGVVQSPRYKIIEKKQPVAFWCNPISGHNTLYWYLQNLGQGPELLIRYENEEAVDDSQLPKDRFSAERLKGVDSTLKIQPAELGDSAVYLCASSLGSDSSYEQYFGPGTRLTVT.

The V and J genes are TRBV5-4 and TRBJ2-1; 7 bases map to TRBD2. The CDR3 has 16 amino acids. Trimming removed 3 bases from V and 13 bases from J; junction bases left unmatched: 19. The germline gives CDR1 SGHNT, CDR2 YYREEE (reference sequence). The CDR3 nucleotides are TGTGCCAGCAGCTCCTCCGTTAGCGGGCCCACCGGGCGACAGTTCTTC. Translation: CASSSSVSGPTGRQFF.

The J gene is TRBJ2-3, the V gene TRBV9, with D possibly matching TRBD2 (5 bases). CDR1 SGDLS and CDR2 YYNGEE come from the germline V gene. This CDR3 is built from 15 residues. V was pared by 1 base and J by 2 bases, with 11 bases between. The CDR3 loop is CASSVYGENTDTQYF. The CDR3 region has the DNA TGTGCCAGCAGCGTATACGGGGAAAACACAGATACGCAGTATTTT.

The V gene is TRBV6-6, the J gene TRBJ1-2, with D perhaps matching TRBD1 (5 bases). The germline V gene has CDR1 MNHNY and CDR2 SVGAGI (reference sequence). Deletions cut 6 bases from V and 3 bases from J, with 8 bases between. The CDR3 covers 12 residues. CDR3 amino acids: CASRQGDYGYTF. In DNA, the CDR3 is TGTGCCAGCAGGCAGGGTGACTATGGCTACACCTTC.

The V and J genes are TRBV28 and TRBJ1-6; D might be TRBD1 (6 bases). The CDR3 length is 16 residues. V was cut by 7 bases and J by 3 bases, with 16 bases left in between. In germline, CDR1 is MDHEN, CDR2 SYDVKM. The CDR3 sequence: CASTEGEFDYNSPLHF. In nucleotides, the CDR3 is TGTGCCAGCACCGAGGGGGAATTTGACTATAATTCACCCCTCCACTTT.

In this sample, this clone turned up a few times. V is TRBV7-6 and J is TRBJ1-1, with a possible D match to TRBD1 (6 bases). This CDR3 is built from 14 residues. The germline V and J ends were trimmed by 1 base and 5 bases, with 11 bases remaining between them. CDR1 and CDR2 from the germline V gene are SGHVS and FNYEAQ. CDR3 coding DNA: TGTGCCAGCAGCTTAGGCCACAGGGAGACTGAAGCTTTCTTT. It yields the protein CASSLGHRETEAFF.

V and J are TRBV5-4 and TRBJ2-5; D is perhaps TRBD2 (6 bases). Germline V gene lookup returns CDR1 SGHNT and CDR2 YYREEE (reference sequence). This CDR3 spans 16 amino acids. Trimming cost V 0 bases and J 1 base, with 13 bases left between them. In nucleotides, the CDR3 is TGTGCCAGCAGCTTGGATTTGCGGGGCTTCCAAGAGACCCAGTACTTC. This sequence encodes CASSLDLRGFQETQYF.

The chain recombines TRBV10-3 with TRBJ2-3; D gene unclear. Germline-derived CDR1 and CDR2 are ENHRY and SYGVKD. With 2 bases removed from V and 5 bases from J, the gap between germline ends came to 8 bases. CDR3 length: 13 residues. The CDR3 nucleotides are TGTGCCATCAGTGAGGCCTTGGGAGATACGCAGTATTTT. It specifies CAISEALGDTQYF.

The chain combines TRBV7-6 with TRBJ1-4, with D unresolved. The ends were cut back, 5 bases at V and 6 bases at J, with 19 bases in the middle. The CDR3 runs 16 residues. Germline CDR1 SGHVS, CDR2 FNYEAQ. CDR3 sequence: CASSPLGMGADEKLFF. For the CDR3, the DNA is TGTGCCAGCAGCCCCCTTGGCATGGGCGCCGATGAAAAACTGTTTTTT.

As DNA, the CDR3 is TGTGCCAGCAGTGCCCTTGACAGGGAAGGGGCCTACGAGCAGTACTTC. It codes for CASSALDREGAYEQYF. The chain recombines TRBV6-1 with TRBJ2-7, with TRBD1 matching 7 bases. This CDR3 has 16 amino acids. Germline V gene sequence: CDR1 MNHNS, CDR2 SASEGT. V was clipped by 4 bases and J by 2 bases; unmatched bases: 11.

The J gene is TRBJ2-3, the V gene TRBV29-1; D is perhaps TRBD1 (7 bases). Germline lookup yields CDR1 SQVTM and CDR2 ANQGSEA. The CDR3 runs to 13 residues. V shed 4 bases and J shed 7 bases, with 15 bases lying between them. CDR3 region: CSVGGDRGYTQYF. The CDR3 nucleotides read TGCAGCGTTGGGGGGGACAGAGGCTATACGCAGTATTTT.

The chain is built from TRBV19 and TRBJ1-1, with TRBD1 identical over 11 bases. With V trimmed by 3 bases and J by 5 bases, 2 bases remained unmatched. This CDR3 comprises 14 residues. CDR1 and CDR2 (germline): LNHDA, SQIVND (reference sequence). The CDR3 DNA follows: TGTGCCAGTAGTATCCGGGACAGGGGGACTGAAGCTTTCTTT. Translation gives CASSIRDRGTEAFF.

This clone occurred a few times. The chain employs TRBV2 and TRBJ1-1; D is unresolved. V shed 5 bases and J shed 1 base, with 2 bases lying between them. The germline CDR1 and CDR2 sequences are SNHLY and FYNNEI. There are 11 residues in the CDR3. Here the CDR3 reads CASSPNTEAFF. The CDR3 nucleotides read TGTGCCAGCAGTCCGAACACTGAAGCTTTCTTT.

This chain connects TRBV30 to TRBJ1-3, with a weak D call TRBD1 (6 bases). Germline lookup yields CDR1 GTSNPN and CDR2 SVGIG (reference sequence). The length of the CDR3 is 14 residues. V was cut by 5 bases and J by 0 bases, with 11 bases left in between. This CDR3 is CAWSDSSSGNTIYF. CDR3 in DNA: TGTGCCTGGTCGGACAGTAGCTCTGGAAACACCATATATTTT.

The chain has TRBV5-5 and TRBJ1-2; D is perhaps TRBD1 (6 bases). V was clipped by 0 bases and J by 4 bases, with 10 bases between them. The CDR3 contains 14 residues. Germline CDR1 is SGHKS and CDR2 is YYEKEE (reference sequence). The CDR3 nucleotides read TGTGCCAGCAGCTTGGCCGGACAGTTCTATGGCTACACCTTC. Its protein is CASSLAGQFYGYTF.

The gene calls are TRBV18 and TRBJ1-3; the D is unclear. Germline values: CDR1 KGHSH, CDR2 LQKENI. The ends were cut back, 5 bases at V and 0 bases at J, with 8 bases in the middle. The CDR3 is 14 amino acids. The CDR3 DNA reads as TGTGCCAGCTCAACGGGGAGCTCTGGAAACACCATATATTTT. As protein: CASSTGSSGNTIYF.